The clone carrying this T cell receptor beta chain was seen ten or more times. Its target is not known. TCRdb fed the 5' RACE reads into MiXCR, producing one record per CDR3 protein. There are approximately 680,000 distinct CDR3 sequences in the sample; roughly 7.1% occur only once, and roughly 1.6% lies in the top ten. This entry belongs to a study of identical twins. The V end lost 2 bases, the J end lost 3 bases, and 19 bases lay between the germline ends. Germline CDR1 is MGHDK and CDR2 is SYGVNS. The CDR3 runs 17 residues. Study-level points and caveats: Twins shared out-of-frame alpha sequences with excess low generation probability. In zero-insertion analyses, partial confounding could arise from invariant MAIT and iNKT cells.

This sample also belongs to another study, concerning yellow fever vaccine responses in identical twins.

V and J are TRBV25-1 and TRBJ2-5; D unclear. This clonotype was obtained from a woman aged 18-29 years in good health. Input material: PBMCs. The chain's CDR3 is CASSESPGWAVKETQYF. As DNA, the CDR3 is TGTGCCAGCAGTGAAAGTCCCGGGTGGGCGGTAAAAGAGACCCAGTACTTC.